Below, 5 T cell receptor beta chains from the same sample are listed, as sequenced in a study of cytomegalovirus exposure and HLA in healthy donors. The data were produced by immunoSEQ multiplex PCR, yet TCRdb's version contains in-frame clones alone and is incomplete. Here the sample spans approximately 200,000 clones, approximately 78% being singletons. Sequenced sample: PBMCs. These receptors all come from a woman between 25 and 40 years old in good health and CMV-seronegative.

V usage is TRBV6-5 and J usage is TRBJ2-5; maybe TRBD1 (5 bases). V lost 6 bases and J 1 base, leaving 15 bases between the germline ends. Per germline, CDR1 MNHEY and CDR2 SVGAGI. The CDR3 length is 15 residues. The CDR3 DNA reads TGTGCCAGCAGCCTCTCATCAGGGATCCAAGAGACCCAGTACTTC. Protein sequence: CASSLSSGIQETQYF.

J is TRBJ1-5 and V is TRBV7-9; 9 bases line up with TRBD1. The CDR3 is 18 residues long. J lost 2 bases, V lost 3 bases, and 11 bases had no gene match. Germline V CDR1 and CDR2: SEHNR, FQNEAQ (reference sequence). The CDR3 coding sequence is TGTGCCAGCAGCTTTTATGGGACAGGGTCTCTGGGCAATCAGCCCCAGCATTTT. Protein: CASSFYGTGSLGNQPQHF.

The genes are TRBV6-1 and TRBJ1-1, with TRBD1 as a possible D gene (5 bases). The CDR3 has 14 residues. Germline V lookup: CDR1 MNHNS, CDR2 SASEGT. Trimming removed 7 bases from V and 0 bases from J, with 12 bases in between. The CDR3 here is CASNQDRVNTEAFF. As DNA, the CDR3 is TGTGCCAGCAACCAAGACAGAGTGAACACTGAAGCTTTCTTT.

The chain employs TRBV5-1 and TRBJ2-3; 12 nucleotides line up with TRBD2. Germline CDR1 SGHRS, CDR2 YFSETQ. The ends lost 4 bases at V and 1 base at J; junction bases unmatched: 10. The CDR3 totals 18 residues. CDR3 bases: TGCGCCAGCAGCCGGTGGACTAGCGGGAATCGGGGCACAGATACGCAGTATTTT. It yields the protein CASSRWTSGNRGTDTQYF.

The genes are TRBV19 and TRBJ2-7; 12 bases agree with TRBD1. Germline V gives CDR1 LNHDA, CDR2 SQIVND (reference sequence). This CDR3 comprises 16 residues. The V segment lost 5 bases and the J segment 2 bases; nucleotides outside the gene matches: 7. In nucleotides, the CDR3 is TGTGCCAGTAGTGGGGGACAGGGGGCGCTGACCTACGAGCAGTACTTC. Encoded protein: CASSGGQGALTYEQYF.